This T cell receptor (beta chain) was captured in a study of blood T cell repertoires in COVID-19 (TCRdb year 2020). Regarding the research as a whole: The collaborator samples originated in the United States, Italy and Spain and spanned the acute and convalescent phases of COVID-19. The samples were drawn from the first 160 participants of the ongoing ImmuneRACE study and from over a thousand subjects provided by 6 global collaborators. HLA class I and class II types, where available, came from metadata supplied by the sample provider rather than from assay-based typing. The repertoires were released in a freely available public database meant as a resource for research on the immune response to SARS-CoV-2. Sample metadata almost always included a de-identified subject ID, COVID-19 status, age in years and sex. Deeply sampled blood TCRbeta repertoires from subjects exposed to, actively infected with, or recovered from COVID-19 were included in the dataset. The material from the prospective study consisted of cDNA or gDNA derived from T cells, B-cell-depleted T cells, or PBMCs. Study-level results and caveats: The quantity of clinical and demographic metadata differed by source and by participant and was supplied without curation.

The immunoSEQ Assay, a bias-controlled multiplex PCR, was used to amplify TCRbeta CDR3 regions from genomic DNA. The authors' pipeline ran thus. The number of nucleated cells in each sample was estimated from the amplification of reference gene primers within the assay. Sequence reads were collapsed and filtered to measure the absolute abundance of every unique TCRbeta CDR3 rearrangement. For each sample, productive Simpson clonality was calculated by taking the square root of Simpson's diversity index across productive rearrangements. Here the immuneACCESS table is served through TCRdb, limited to in-frame sequences with V and J called. Missing clones are a known gap in these copies; in checked studies unresolved V genes cover under half, and the rest lacks a known reason. V and J calls and clone size are copied from that table; D and trimming were computed from the DNA. The sample table records about 240,000 clones; around four fifths of these occur just once. Around 6.4% of the sample is taken by the ten largest.

Collaborating institutions collected whole blood in K2EDTA tubes following their own protocols. Collaborator samples were shipped for TCRbeta analysis as frozen whole blood, isolated PBMCs, or DNA extracted from either sample type. Measured from the cysteine to the phenylalanine, the CDR3 is 16 residues long. The read is trimmed to its CDR3 DNA, 48 bases read in frame from base 1. Reading the germline V gene (reference sequence) gives CDR1 LNHDA and CDR2 SQIVND. Trimming removed 7 bases from V and 0 bases from J; the gene matches leave 8 bases unexplained. With regard to this clone: The clone's antigen remains unknown. Per-base quality was not reported, and no clone a single base away is much larger than it.

The sample taken for sequencing was peripheral blood. The rearrangement joined TRBV19 to TRBJ2-3; 9 bases in the junction line up with TRBD2. This receptor was taken from a woman aged 60-75 years with active or convalescent COVID-19. The bases are TGTGCCAGTAAGCGTCTAGCGGGGACTAGCACAGATACGCAGTATTTT. Its amino acids are CASKRLAGTSTDTQYF.